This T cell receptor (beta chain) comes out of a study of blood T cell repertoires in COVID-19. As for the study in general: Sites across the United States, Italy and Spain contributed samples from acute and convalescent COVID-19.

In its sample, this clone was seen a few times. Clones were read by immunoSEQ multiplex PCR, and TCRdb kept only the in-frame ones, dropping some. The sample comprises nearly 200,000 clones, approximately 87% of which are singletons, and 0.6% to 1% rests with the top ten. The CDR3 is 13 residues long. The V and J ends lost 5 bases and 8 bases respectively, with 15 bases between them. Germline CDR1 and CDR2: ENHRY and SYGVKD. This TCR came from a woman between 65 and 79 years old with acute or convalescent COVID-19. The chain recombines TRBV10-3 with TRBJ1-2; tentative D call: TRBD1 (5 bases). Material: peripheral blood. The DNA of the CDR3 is TGTGCCATCAGTCCCTCGGGGGGTTGGGGCTACACCTTC. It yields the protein CAISPSGGWGYTF.